The 28 T cell receptor beta chains below all came from one sample that was sequenced in a study of response to subunit inactivated influenza vaccine. MiXCR, run by TCRdb on the RT-PCR reads, gives a single entry per CDR3 protein. The repertoire includes about 780,000 distinct CDR3 sequences, approximately 17% of them detected once, and roughly 10% sits in the top ten. Source: PBMCs from blood, taken more than 4 days after vaccination. These receptor sequences come from a man aged 50-59 years who received an inactivated influenza vaccine.

A few counts support this clonotype. The CDR3 DNA follows: TGTGCCATCAGTGAGTCGGGGGCCGGCCAGTGGGAACGATATGGCTACACCTTC. Translation: CAISESGAGQWERYGYTF. The V gene is TRBV10-3, the J gene TRBJ1-2, with D tentatively TRBD1 (6 bases). The CDR3 extends over 18 amino acids. Germline CDR1 ENHRY, CDR2 SYGVKD. Trimming removed 0 bases at V and 5 bases at J, with 22 bases between.

This chain joins TRBV7-2 and TRBJ1-1; 8 positions agree with TRBD1. This CDR3 contains 13 residues. The germline gives CDR1 SGHTA, CDR2 FQGNSA. V dropped 3 bases and J dropped 8; count of bases not matched to a gene: 5. The CDR3 DNA follows: TGTGCCAGCAGCTTTCAGGGGGCGGGCGAAGCTTTCTTT. Encoded protein: CASSFQGAGEAFF.

This clonotype was recorded a few times. The V and J genes are TRBV12-3 or TRBV12-4 and TRBJ2-5; D unresolved. V gave up 3 bases and J gave up 0 bases, with 8 bases separating them. The CDR3 is made up of 14 amino acids. CDR3 sequence: CASSFDSYQETQYF. The CDR3 DNA sequence: TGTGCCAGCAGTTTCGACTCGTACCAAGAGACCCAGTACTTC.

The V call is TRBV20-1, the J call TRBJ2-7; the D gene is possibly TRBD2 (8 bases). The CDR3 contains 14 residues. Trimming took off 5 bases at V and 3 bases at J, with 17 bases between the two ends. Germline CDR1 is DFQATT and CDR2 is SNEGSKA (reference sequence). The CDR3 coding sequence is TGCAGTGCTTTGACAGGGACTAGGGTCTACGAGCAGTACTTC. Its translation is CSALTGTRVYEQYF.

This chain joins TRBV10-2 and TRBJ2-1, with TRBD2 identical over 9 bases. Germline V gene data show CDR1 as WSHSY and CDR2 as SAAADI. Germline trimming cut 2 bases from V and 7 bases from J; bases unmatched to any gene: 9. The CDR3 contains 16 residues. CDR3 DNA sequence: TGCGCCAGCAGTGAGCCGCGGGGGGGCCAGTTAAATGAGCAGTTCTTC. Amino acids: CASSEPRGGQLNEQFF.

This clonotype was recorded at least ten times. In DNA, the CDR3 is TGTGCCAGCGGAAGGGACAGGGGGTCCTACAATGAGCAGTTCTTC. Protein product: CASGRDRGSYNEQFF. This sequence joins TRBV12-3 or TRBV12-4 and TRBJ2-1; 11 bases line up with TRBD1. The CDR3 has 15 amino acids. V shed 8 bases, J shed 1 base, and the junction held 4 bases outside the gene matches.

The chain uses TRBV5-1 and TRBJ2-7; unclear D gene. Germline CDR1 SGHRS, CDR2 YFSETQ. V shed 0 bases and J shed 0 bases, with 13 bases lying between them. The length of the CDR3 is 16 residues. The CDR3 spells CASSLGWAPSSYEQYF. CDR3 bases: TGCGCCAGCAGCTTGGGGTGGGCCCCTTCCTCCTACGAGCAGTACTTC.

The chain couples TRBV3-1 to TRBJ2-7, with TRBD1 matching over 7 bases. There are 17 residues in the CDR3. Unmatched junction bases numbered 13, after V lost 5 bases and J lost 0 bases. Germline V gives CDR1 LGHDT, CDR2 YNNKEL (reference sequence). The DNA of the CDR3 is TGTGCCAGCAGCGAACGCATATGGGCAGGGGGCTCCTACGAGCAGTACTTC. Translated, it gives CASSERIWAGGSYEQYF.

This chain links TRBV5-8 with TRBJ2-1; 11 bases match TRBD1. Germline CDR1 is SGHTS and CDR2 is YDEGEE. The CDR3 spans 15 residues. The ends lost 5 bases at V and 6 bases at J; junction bases unmatched: 7. CDR3 amino acids: CASRFRDRGVNEQFF. The CDR3 DNA reads TGTGCCAGCAGATTCAGGGACAGGGGGGTCAATGAGCAGTTCTTC.

This clonotype was seen ten or more times. The chain combines TRBV10-3 with TRBJ1-5; maybe TRBD1 (5 bases). Trimming took off 3 bases at V and 7 bases at J, with 13 bases between the two ends. From germline, CDR1 is ENHRY and CDR2 SYGVKD. The CDR3 extends over 14 amino acids. This CDR3 is CAISEGEGSQPQHF. CDR3 DNA sequence: TGTGCCATCAGTGAAGGGGAGGGTAGCCAGCCCCAGCATTTT.

The DNA for the CDR3 is TGTGCCAGCAGTTGGCGACAATACGAGCAGTACTTC. This translates into CASSWRQYEQYF. The chain combines TRBV6-1 with TRBJ2-7, with D hard to call. Germline values: CDR1 MNHNS, CDR2 SASEGT. The V and J ends lost 5 bases and 4 bases respectively, with 9 bases between them. This CDR3 contains 12 residues.

The table lists this clonotype with a few counts. The chain combines TRBV2 with TRBJ2-2; maybe TRBD2 (6 bases). CDR1 and CDR2 (germline): SNHLY, FYNNEI. The CDR3 covers 15 residues. The V and J ends lost 7 bases and 4 bases respectively, with 16 bases between them. CDR3: CASKEGNRGTGELFF. CDR3 nucleotide sequence: TGTGCCAGCAAGGAGGGGAATCGGGGCACCGGGGAGCTGTTTTTT.

This clonotype was seen more than once but under ten times. The V gene is TRBV4-1, the J gene TRBJ2-1; TRBD1 agrees at 7 bases. The ends lost 4 bases at V and 0 bases at J; junction bases unmatched: 6. The germline gives CDR1 MGHRA, CDR2 YSYEKL. This CDR3 is 16 amino acids long. CDR3 sequence: CASSRLDRDSYNEQFF. The CDR3 DNA follows: TGCGCCAGCAGCCGGCTAGACAGGGACTCCTACAATGAGCAGTTCTTC.

The chain joins TRBV7-2 to TRBJ1-2; TRBD1 is a possible D gene (5 bases). Deletions cut 0 bases from V and 3 bases from J, with 14 bases between. CDR3 size: 16 residues. Looked up from germline, CDR1 is SGHTA and CDR2 is FQGNSA. The CDR3, as DNA: TGTGCCAGCAGCTTAGCGCCAGGGCGCCATTACTATGGCTACACCTTC. Protein sequence: CASSLAPGRHYYGYTF. Looking up the rest from reference TRBV7-2 and TRBJ1-2 gives the full variable domain: GAGVSQSPSNKVTEKGKDVELRCDPISGHTALYWYRQSLGQGLEFLIYFQGNSAPDKSGLPSDRFSAERTGGSVSTLTIQRTQQEDSAVYLCASSLAPGRHYYGYTFGSGTRLTVV.

This clonotype turned up a few times. The chain carries TRBV6-1 and TRBJ2-1, with no clear D. CDR3 length: 15 amino acids. The germline V gene encodes CDR1 MNHNS and CDR2 SASEGT. V was pared by 6 bases and J by 3 bases, with 15 bases between. DNA for the CDR3: TGTGCCAGCAGAGTCCGGGCTTCACTCTACAATGAGCAGTTCTTC. This codes for CASRVRASLYNEQFF.

This chain connects TRBV7-2 to TRBJ1-2; D perhaps matches TRBD1 (6 bases). Germline V gives CDR1 SGHTA, CDR2 FQGNSA. Between the trimmed V and J ends, which lost 1 base and 8 bases, there was a span of 17 bases. The CDR3 extends over 15 amino acids. This chain's CDR3 is CASSLVWEAGEGYTF. The CDR3 DNA follows: TGTGCCAGCAGCTTAGTTTGGGAGGCAGGGGAAGGCTACACCTTC.

This clonotype was seen a few times. This sequence joins TRBV27 and TRBJ2-5; D remains unclear. This CDR3 spans 14 amino acids. In germline, CDR1 is MNHEY, CDR2 SMNVEV (reference sequence). V shed 2 bases and J shed 4 bases, with 11 bases lying between them. Here the CDR3 DNA reads TGTGCCAGCAGTTTACTGGGTATTGGAGAGACCCAGTACTTC. The encoded protein is CASSLLGIGETQYF.

The CDR3 here is CASSLGMLGSAQETQYF. As DNA, the CDR3 is TGCGCCAGCAGCCTGGGTATGTTGGGCTCCGCACAAGAGACCCAGTACTTC. The rearrangement joins TRBV5-1 to TRBJ2-5; D call uncertain. The germline gives CDR1 SGHRS, CDR2 YFSETQ. V dropped 4 bases and J dropped 2 bases, with 21 bases sitting between them. This CDR3 has 17 amino acids. Full variable domain (missing parts from reference TRBV5-1 and TRBJ2-5): KAGVTQTPRYLIKTRGQQVTLSCSPISGHRSVSWYQQTPGQGLQFLFEYFSETQRNKGNFPGRFSGRQFSNSRSEMNVSTLELGDSALYLCASSLGMLGSAQETQYFGPGTRLLVL.

The chain employs TRBV4-3 and TRBJ1-6; no firm D call. Deletions cut 0 bases from V and 6 bases from J, with 12 bases between. The CDR3 runs 16 residues. Germline V lookup: CDR1 LGHNA, CDR2 YSLEER. The chain's CDR3 is CASSQDIGRVNSPLHF. Here the CDR3 DNA reads TGCGCCAGCAGCCAAGATATCGGTAGGGTTAATTCACCCCTCCACTTT.

In this sample, this clonotype turned up a few times. This chain links TRBV6-2 or TRBV6-3 with TRBJ1-5; 7 bases are a match to TRBD1. V was pared by 4 bases and J by 5 bases, with 14 bases of the junction left unmatched. This CDR3 spans 17 amino acids. CDR1 is MNHEY and CDR2 is SVGEGT in the germline V gene. CDR3 in DNA: TGTGCCAGCAGTTCCCCAAGGGGGCGACAGACCTATCAGCCCCAGCATTTT. Encoded protein: CASSSPRGRQTYQPQHF.

This clonotype was detected only a few times. The chain joins TRBV20-1 to TRBJ2-7; D perhaps matches TRBD1 (6 bases). CDR1 DFQATT and CDR2 SNEGSKA come from the germline V gene (reference sequence). This CDR3 spans 15 amino acids. V was pared by 4 bases and J by 1 base, with 17 bases between. The CDR3: CSATPGDKGSYEQYF. In nucleotides, the CDR3 is TGCAGTGCTACCCCCGGGGACAAAGGGTCCTACGAGCAGTACTTC.

The chain's CDR3 is CASSSTGTSGELFF. The CDR3 nucleotides are TGCGCCAGCAGCTCGACTGGTACGTCCGGGGAGCTGTTTTTT. J is TRBJ2-2 and V is TRBV5-1; D remains ambiguous. There are 14 residues in the CDR3. Trimming pared 3 bases from V and 6 bases from J, leaving 12 bases between. Germline V gene sequence: CDR1 SGHRS, CDR2 YFSETQ.

The V call is TRBV5-4, the J call TRBJ2-1; D is perhaps TRBD2 (5 bases). The V and J ends lost 4 bases and 6 bases respectively, with 14 bases between them. This CDR3 spans 14 amino acids. CDR1 is SGHNT and CDR2 is YYREEE in the germline V gene (reference sequence). CDR3 nucleotides: TGTGCCAGCAGCAAAACGGGGTTAGCCAATGAGCAGTTCTTC. Translated, it gives CASSKTGLANEQFF. Full variable domain (missing parts from reference TRBV5-4 and TRBJ2-1): ETGVTQSPTHLIKTRGQQVTLRCSSQSGHNTVSWYQQALGQGPQFIFQYYREEENGRGNFPPRFSGLQFPNYSSELNVNALELDDSALYLCASSKTGLANEQFFGPGTRLTVL.

The sample holds many counts of this clonotype. The V and J genes are TRBV12-3 or TRBV12-4 and TRBJ2-4; 7 bases line up with TRBD2. The V and J ends lost 2 bases and 8 bases, in that order; junction bases with no gene match: 15. CDR3 length: 17 residues. CDR3: CASSLISGNFIGDIQYF. The CDR3 region has the DNA TGTGCCAGCAGTTTAATAAGCGGGAATTTTATAGGGGACATTCAGTACTTC.

This clonotype was recorded many times. The CDR3: CASSFSRRETQYF. CDR3 sequence (DNA): TGTGCCAGCAGTTTCTCCAGGCGGGAGACCCAGTACTTC. V gene TRBV12-3 or TRBV12-4 combines with J gene TRBJ2-5; D unresolved. V was clipped by 3 bases and J by 5 bases, with 10 bases between them. This CDR3 spans 13 amino acids.

The V gene is TRBV10-3, the J gene TRBJ2-2, with 11 bases lining up with TRBD2. Trimming at V came to 6 bases and at J to 0 bases, leaving 3 bases not matched to a gene. Germline CDR1 reads ENHRY; CDR2 reads SYGVKD. This CDR3 region has 16 residues. CDR3 in DNA: TGTGCCATCAGCCGACTAGCGGGAACGAACACCGGGGAGCTGTTTTTT. This codes for CAISRLAGTNTGELFF.

At least ten counts were recorded for this clonotype. The rearrangement uses TRBV29-1 and TRBJ2-3; D gene uncertain. The CDR3 sequence is 13 residues long. Trimming shortened V by 4 bases and J by 2 bases, and 10 bases separated the two germline ends. The germline V gene encodes CDR1 SQVTM and CDR2 ANQGSEA. The CDR3 spells CSVGRKLTDTQYF. The CDR3 DNA reads TGCAGCGTTGGGCGGAAGCTCACAGATACGCAGTATTTT.

This clonotype appeared many times. V usage is TRBV6-1 and J usage is TRBJ2-2; 8 bases line up with TRBD2. This CDR3 is 14 amino acids long. Trimming removed 7 bases from V and 4 bases from J; junction bases left unmatched: 5. Germline V gene lookup returns CDR1 MNHNS and CDR2 SASEGT. The CDR3 bases are TGTGCCAGCAATAGCGGGACTGCCACCGGGGAGCTGTTTTTT. Translating it yields CASNSGTATGELFF.